Presented here are 4 T cell receptor beta chains from one specimen sequenced in a study of T cell responses to AZD1222 COVID-19 vaccine. Clones were sequenced by immunoSEQ multiplex PCR, and TCRdb holds only the in-frame ones, with some missing. In the table there are some 110,000 clones, roughly 92% of which are singletons. The source was peripheral blood, collected 28 days after the second AZD1222 dose. These receptors were obtained from an adult who received the AZD1222 COVID-19 vaccine.

The V and J genes are TRBV13 and TRBJ2-7; 9 bases are a match to TRBD2. J lost 3 bases, V lost 4 bases, and 4 bases had no gene match. In germline, CDR1 is PRHDT, CDR2 FYEKMQ (reference sequence). CDR3 size: 14 residues. CDR3 DNA sequence: TGTGCCAGCAGCTCGCGGGAGGGAAACTACGAGCAGTACTTC. Amino acid sequence: CASSSREGNYEQYF.

This chain joins TRBV21-1 and TRBJ2-1; the tabulated D call, TRBD2, remains unverified against the DNA. TRBV21-1 counts as a pseudogene. This CDR3 spans 15 amino acids. The CDR3 sequence is CASSPRLASMNEQFF. DNA of the CDR3: TGTGCCAGCAGCCCCCGACTAGCGTCAATGAATGAGCAGTTCTTC.

V and J are TRBV2 and TRBJ2-7, with D maybe TRBD1 (6 bases). Trimming pared 8 bases from V and 5 bases from J, leaving 19 bases between. Per germline, CDR1 SNHLY and CDR2 FYNNEI. The CDR3 contains 14 residues. The CDR3 region has the DNA TGTGCCAGCGTCGGACAGCTGGGGCCCAACGAGCAGTACTTC. Its translation is CASVGQLGPNEQYF.

This chain uses TRBV19 with TRBJ2-7; no definite D call. Germline lookup yields CDR1 LNHDA and CDR2 SQIVND (reference sequence). The CDR3 is 15 residues long. V was pared by 3 bases and J by 2 bases, with 14 bases between. DNA of the CDR3: TGTGCCAGTAGTATTGTTTATACAGTTACCTACGAGCAGTACTTC. Protein sequence: CASSIVYTVTYEQYF.